The clone carrying this T cell receptor (beta chain) was observed a handful of times. Its antigen is currently unknown. The data stem from a study of cytomegalovirus exposure and HLA in healthy donors. Study-level results: Among TCR beta chains, those listed as cytomegalovirus-associated numbered some 160.

TCRdb's copy holds only in-frame clones and misses some; the assay was immunoSEQ multiplex PCR. In the table there are 200,000 or so clones, around 83% of which are singletons. The germline gives CDR1 SGHAT, CDR2 FQNNGV. J was trimmed by 4 bases and V by 6 bases; bases with no gene match: 6. The CDR3 is 15 residues long. This sequence was found in a woman aged 25 to 39 in good health and CMV-seropositive. The specimen sequenced was PBMCs. The chain combines TRBV11-2 with TRBJ2-2; TRBD1 matches 9 bases. The CDR3 reads CASRSTGGGTGELFF. The CDR3 nucleotides are TGTGCCAGCAGATCTACAGGGGGCGGCACCGGGGAGCTGTTTTTT.